The sequence of this T cell receptor beta chain was determined in a study of blood T cell repertoires in COVID-19. Study details: Sites across the United States, Italy and Spain contributed samples from acute and convalescent COVID-19.

This CDR3 contains 15 residues. The ends were cut back, 4 bases at V and 5 bases at J, with 14 bases in the middle. Germline loops: CDR1 LGHNA, CDR2 YSLEER. As processed by the authors: Scientists estimated how many nucleated cells there were by amplifying reference gene primers. The protocol was immunoSEQ multiplex PCR, while the TCRdb copy is restricted to in-frame clones and leaves out a portion. The D gene and trimming were derived from the DNA, and the V and J assignments and clone size from that table. The table lists some 170,000 clones, roughly 87% of them singletons. Participant reports of clinical history set cohort assignment.

The TCR originated in a human donor with acute COVID-19. The donor label of this sample is uncertain. This sequence joins TRBV4-3 and TRBJ2-2; D might be TRBD1 (6 bases). The sequencing input was PBMCs or T cells enriched from blood (not recorded which). CDR3 loop: CASSPTLTGTGELFF. Written as DNA, the CDR3 is TGCGCCAGCAGCCCAACACTAACAGGGACCGGGGAGCTGTTTTTT.